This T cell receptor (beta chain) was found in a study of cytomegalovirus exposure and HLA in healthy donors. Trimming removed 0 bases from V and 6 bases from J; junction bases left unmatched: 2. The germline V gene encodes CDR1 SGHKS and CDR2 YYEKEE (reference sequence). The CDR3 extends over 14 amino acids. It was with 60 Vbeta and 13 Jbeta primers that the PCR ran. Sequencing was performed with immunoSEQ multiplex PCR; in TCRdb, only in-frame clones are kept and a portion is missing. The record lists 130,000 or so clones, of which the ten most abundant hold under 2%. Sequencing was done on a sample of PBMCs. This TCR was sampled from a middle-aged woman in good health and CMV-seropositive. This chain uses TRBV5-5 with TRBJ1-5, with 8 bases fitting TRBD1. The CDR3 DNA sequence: TGTGCCAGCAGCTTGGGGACAGGGAGTCAGCCCCAGCATTTT. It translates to CASSLGTGSQPQHF.